Each of the 26 T cell receptor beta chains below was sequenced from the same sample in a study of blood T cell repertoires in COVID-19. Produced via immunoSEQ multiplex PCR; TCRdb's table is partial and in-frame only. The table has approximately 330,000 clones, approximately 89% seen once; the top ten hold roughly a tenth. The sample consisted of PBMCs or T cells enriched from blood (not recorded which). Source of these receptors: a woman under 40 who had recovered from COVID-19.

This chain links TRBV28 with TRBJ2-7; possibly TRBD2 for D (6 bases). The CDR3 loop spans 14 amino acids. The germline V and J ends were trimmed by 6 bases and 3 bases, with 15 bases remaining between them. Germline CDR1 reads MDHEN; CDR2 reads SYDVKM. CDR3 bases: TGTGCCAGCAGCGCCTGGGACTCCCTCTACGAGCAGTACTTC. Encoded protein: CASSAWDSLYEQYF.

The chain is built from TRBV15 and TRBJ2-7; 8 bases map to TRBD1. This CDR3 comprises 23 residues. The germline gives CDR1 LNHNV, CDR2 YYDKDF (reference sequence). J lost 9 bases, V lost 0 bases, and 34 bases had no gene match. CDR3 sequence reads: CATSRDKGQATRSPPLGVEGQYF. The CDR3 nucleotides read TGTGCCACCAGCAGAGATAAGGGACAGGCCACTCGGAGCCCTCCACTCGGAGTTGAAGGGCAGTACTTC. Variable domain in full (rest from reference TRBV15 and TRBJ2-7): DAMVIQNPRYQVTQFGKPVTLSCSQTLNHNVMYWYQQKSSQAPKLLFHYYDKDFNNEADTPDNFQSRRPNTSFCFLDIRSPGLGDTAMYLCATSRDKGQATRSPPLGVEGQYFGPGTRLTVT.

In nucleotides, the CDR3 is TGTGCCAGCAGGTCAAATACCGGGACTGAAGCTTTCTTT. This translates into CASRSNTGTEAFF. V is TRBV5-4 and J is TRBJ1-1; D is unclear. Germline CDR1 and CDR2: SGHNT and YYREEE (reference sequence). V gave up 5 bases and J gave up 5 bases, with 13 bases separating them. CDR3 length: 13 amino acids.

The chain employs TRBV6-5 and TRBJ2-7; a weak D match, TRBD2 (6 bases). Germline V gives CDR1 MNHEY, CDR2 SVGAGI. The V end lost 10 bases, the J end lost 3 bases, and 16 bases lay between the germline ends. The CDR3 sequence is 13 residues long. DNA of the CDR3: TGTGCCACCAGGGCGGGATCTCACTACGAGCAGTACTTC. It codes for CATRAGSHYEQYF.

Only one count was recorded for this clone. The chain has TRBV27 and TRBJ2-1; 10 bases agree with TRBD2. V trimming: 6 bases; J trimming: 6 bases; junction bases outside the gene matches: 11. The CDR3 contains 16 residues. Germline V gene data show CDR1 as MNHEY and CDR2 as SMNVEV (reference sequence). In DNA form, the CDR3 reads TGTGCCAGCAGATCTCAAGCGGGAGGGCCGTTCAATGAGCAGTTCTTC. Translated, it gives CASRSQAGGPFNEQFF.

This sequence joins TRBV10-3 and TRBJ1-2; a possible D gene is TRBD1 (6 bases). Germline CDR1 reads ENHRY; CDR2 reads SYGVKD. This CDR3 is 13 amino acids long. V was clipped by 6 bases and J by 6 bases, with 14 bases between them. The CDR3 coding sequence is TGTGCCATCAGCCATACAGGGTTCGATGGCTACACCTTC. Its translation is CAISHTGFDGYTF.

The genes are TRBV29-1 and TRBJ2-7, with D possibly TRBD1 on 7 matching bases. CDR1 is SQVTM and CDR2 is ANQGSEA in the germline V gene. Trimming took 0 bases from V and 6 from J, leaving 15 bases between them. This CDR3 spans 14 amino acids. The CDR3 nucleotides are TGCAGCGTTGAAGAGGAGGGGGCAGTCTCCGAGCAGTACTTC. As protein: CSVEEEGAVSEQYF.

The J gene is TRBJ2-1, the V gene TRBV7-8; 10 nucleotides match TRBD1. Germline assignment: CDR1 SGHVS and CDR2 FQNEAQ. V trimming: 4 bases; J trimming: 4 bases; junction bases outside the gene matches: 13. CDR3 size: 18 residues. The CDR3 loop reads CASSSDRGASDTYNEQFF. CDR3 bases: TGTGCCAGCAGCTCGGACAGGGGGGCTAGCGATACGTACAATGAGCAGTTCTTC.

The chain has TRBV7-9 and TRBJ2-7; 7 nucleotides match TRBD1. The germline gives CDR1 SEHNR, CDR2 FQNEAQ (reference sequence). The V gene end was trimmed by 1 base and the J gene end by 11 bases; junction bases not matched to a gene: 8. The CDR3 covers 13 residues. Here the CDR3 DNA reads TGTGCCAGCAGCTTAGGGACAGGTGCAAGGAAGTACTTC. Its protein product is CASSLGTGARKYF.

The rearrangement joins TRBV5-1 to TRBJ2-1; TRBD1 agrees at 9 bases. This CDR3 has 16 residues. Trimming removed 3 bases from V and 6 bases from J; junction bases left unmatched: 10. CDR1 and CDR2 (germline): SGHRS, YFSETQ. CDR3 loop: CASSWDRVFGVNEQFF. The CDR3 DNA is TGCGCCAGCAGCTGGGACAGGGTATTCGGCGTCAATGAGCAGTTCTTC. Looking up the rest from reference TRBV5-1 and TRBJ2-1 gives the full variable domain: KAGVTQTPRYLIKTRGQQVTLSCSPISGHRSVSWYQQTPGQGLQFLFEYFSETQRNKGNFPGRFSGRQFSNSRSEMNVSTLELGDSALYLCASSWDRVFGVNEQFFGPGTRLTVL.

The V call is TRBV28, the J call TRBJ2-3, with D perhaps matching TRBD2 (5 bases). The germline gives CDR1 MDHEN, CDR2 SYDVKM. Trimming cost V 3 bases and J 5 bases, with 15 bases left between them. This CDR3 has 15 amino acids. CDR3 residues: CASSFAIGVGDTQYF. DNA for the CDR3: TGTGCCAGCAGTTTCGCCATCGGGGTAGGAGATACGCAGTATTTT.

In DNA, the CDR3 is TGTGCCAGCAGTGTGGGTCCAGGGGCCGCGAACACTGAAGCTTTCTTT. Translated, it gives CASSVGPGAANTEAFF. This chain joins TRBV2 and TRBJ1-1; D perhaps matches TRBD1 (6 bases). Germline lookup yields CDR1 SNHLY and CDR2 FYNNEI. This CDR3 region has 16 residues. Deletions cut 4 bases from V and 1 base from J, with 16 bases between. Using reference TRBV2 and TRBJ1-1 for the parts outside the CDR3, the full variable domain is EPEVTQTPSHQVTQMGQEVILRCVPISNHLYFYWYRQILGQKVEFLVSFYNNEISEKSEIFDDQFSVERPDGSNFTLKIRSTKLEDSAMYFCASSVGPGAANTEAFFGQGTRLTVV.

V usage is TRBV7-2 and J usage is TRBJ1-2, with D hard to call. Looked up from germline, CDR1 is SGHTA and CDR2 is FQGNSA. V lost 1 base, J lost 0 bases, and 15 bases lay in between. The CDR3 runs to 17 residues. DNA for the CDR3: TGTGCCAGCAGCTTAGGTTTCTTGGGAGTATCTAACTATGGCTACACCTTC. This translates into CASSLGFLGVSNYGYTF. The whole variable domain, filled in from reference TRBV7-2 and TRBJ1-2, reads GAGVSQSPSNKVTEKGKDVELRCDPISGHTALYWYRQSLGQGLEFLIYFQGNSAPDKSGLPSDRFSAERTGGSVSTLTIQRTQQEDSAVYLCASSLGFLGVSNYGYTFGSGTRLTVV.

The chain combines TRBV2 with TRBJ2-7; no clear D gene. With 1 base removed from V and 2 bases from J, the gap between germline ends came to 3 bases. The CDR3 has 12 residues. CDR1 is SNHLY and CDR2 is FYNNEI in the germline V gene. The CDR3: CASSEGPYEQYF. The DNA for the CDR3 is TGTGCCAGCAGTGAAGGGCCCTACGAGCAGTACTTC.

The V and J genes are TRBV7-6 and TRBJ1-6, with D maybe TRBD1 (5 bases). CDR1 is SGHVS, CDR2 FNYEAQ, per germline. The CDR3 length is 16 residues. Trimming shortened V by 4 bases and J by 7 bases, and 17 bases separated the two germline ends. CDR3 nucleotides: TGTGCCAGCAGCTCTATACCCCGGGGGGGGAATTCACCCCTCCACTTT. Translating it yields CASSSIPRGGNSPLHF.

This chain uses TRBV5-1 with TRBJ2-3; a weak D match, TRBD2 (5 bases). V was trimmed by 2 bases and J by 0 bases, leaving 13 bases between them. The CDR3 sequence is 16 residues long. The germline CDR1 and CDR2 sequences are SGHRS and YFSETQ. The CDR3 DNA sequence: TGCGCCAGCAGCTTAGGTCAGGACTGGAGCACAGATACGCAGTATTTT. Amino acids: CASSLGQDWSTDTQYF.

This chain's CDR3 is CASSFRPPQTLTEEGTDTQYF. For the CDR3, the DNA is TGCGCCAGCAGCTTTCGACCCCCCCAGACCCTGACAGAAGAAGGCACAGATACGCAGTATTTT. The V call is TRBV5-1, the J call TRBJ2-3, with D possibly being TRBD1 (5 bases). This CDR3 is 21 amino acids long. The germline V and J ends were trimmed by 2 bases and 1 base, with 29 bases remaining between them. Germline lookup yields CDR1 SGHRS and CDR2 YFSETQ.

The CDR3 region is CASSPGTFGTIYF. DNA of the CDR3: TGTGCCAGCTCACCAGGGACATTCGGCACCATATATTTT. This sequence joins TRBV18 and TRBJ1-3, with D possibly matching TRBD1 (6 bases). Looked up from germline, CDR1 is KGHSH and CDR2 is LQKENI. V lost 2 bases to trimming and J lost 9 bases, with 11 bases between them. The CDR3 runs to 13 residues.

This clone has just a few counts. V usage is TRBV11-2 and J usage is TRBJ1-1, with D maybe TRBD1 (5 bases). This CDR3 spans 15 amino acids. CDR1 is SGHAT, CDR2 FQNNGV, per germline. V was clipped by 1 base and J by 2 bases, with 11 bases between them. CDR3 bases: TGTGCCAGCAGCTTAGCTACTGACAGCAACACTGAAGCTTTCTTT. Protein product: CASSLATDSNTEAFF.

J is TRBJ2-2 and V is TRBV7-9, with TRBD1 matching 7 bases. The CDR3 is 15 amino acids. After removal of 6 bases from V and 6 bases from J, the junction contained 10 bases not matched to a gene. Germline lookup yields CDR1 SEHNR and CDR2 FQNEAQ (reference sequence). DNA for the CDR3: TGTGCCAGCAGGCACCCGGGACAGAGGCCCGGGGAGCTGTTTTTT. As protein: CASRHPGQRPGELFF.

The chain uses TRBV25-1 and TRBJ1-1; weak D call: TRBD1 (6 bases). Trimming left V 3 bases short and J 1 base short, with 9 bases between. This CDR3 spans 14 amino acids. Germline V CDR1 and CDR2: MGHDK, SYGVNS. CDR3 DNA: TGTGCCAGCAGTGATTGGACAGAGAACACTGAAGCTTTCTTT. Its protein product is CASSDWTENTEAFF.

The chain employs TRBV13 and TRBJ2-3; perhaps TRBD2 as D (5 bases). Trimming stripped 5 bases from V and 4 bases from J, with 13 bases between. Germline CDR1 PRHDT, CDR2 FYEKMQ (reference sequence). The CDR3 loop spans 14 amino acids. In DNA, the CDR3 is TGTGCCAGCAGCCTCCTAGCACGGTCAGATACGCAGTATTTT. Translating it yields CASSLLARSDTQYF. Full variable domain (missing parts from reference TRBV13 and TRBJ2-3): AAGVIQSPRHLIKEKRETATLKCYPIPRHDTVYWYQQGPGQDPQFLISFYEKMQSDKGSIPDRFSAQQFSDYHSELNMSSLELGDSALYFCASSLLARSDTQYFGPGTRLTVL.

This chain joins TRBV11-2 and TRBJ1-6; D unresolved. V lost 1 base, J lost 10 bases, and 14 bases lay in between. Germline values: CDR1 SGHAT, CDR2 FQNNGV. The CDR3 is made up of 15 amino acids. Here the CDR3 DNA reads TGTGCCAGCAGCTTAGCGTCCAGTGCCTTCTCACCCCTCCACTTT. As protein: CASSLASSAFSPLHF.

This clone appeared a single time. The rearrangement joins TRBV5-1 to TRBJ2-7, with TRBD2 matching over 8 bases. The CDR3 contains 15 residues. The J segment lost 4 bases and the V segment lost 0 bases, leaving 6 bases of the junction unmatched. Germline-derived CDR1 and CDR2 are SGHRS and YFSETQ. The CDR3 bases are TGCGCCAGCAGCTTGGGACCGGGACTAGATTACGAGCAGTACTTC. Protein product: CASSLGPGLDYEQYF.

This clone was counted a single time. The rearrangement joins TRBV9 to TRBJ1-3; 7 bases match TRBD1. The CDR3 consists of 16 residues. CDR1 and CDR2 (germline): SGDLS, YYNGEE. With V trimmed by 4 bases and J by 2 bases, 9 bases remained unmatched. The CDR3 bases are TGTGCCAGCAGCTCGCGAGATACAGGGGCTGGAAACACCATATATTTT. Translated, it gives CASSSRDTGAGNTIYF.

This rearrangement joins TRBV19 to TRBJ1-1, with unresolved D. The CDR3 extends over 13 amino acids. Trimming took 5 bases from V and 1 from J, leaving 8 bases between them. CDR1 is LNHDA and CDR2 is SQIVND in the germline V gene (reference sequence). The CDR3 DNA reads as TGTGCCAGTAGTCGGGTGGAGAACACTGAAGCTTTCTTT. Encoded protein: CASSRVENTEAFF.